This paragraph reports one T cell receptor beta chain. Sequencing was performed with immunoSEQ multiplex PCR; in TCRdb, only in-frame clones are kept and a portion is missing. The repertoire includes roughly 230,000 clones, 65% to 90% of them detected once, and 6% to 9.5% sits in the top ten. From germline, CDR1 is SGHDT and CDR2 YYEEEE. The V gene end was trimmed by 4 bases and the J gene end by 5 bases; junction bases not matched to a gene: 7. The CDR3 length is 14 residues. This record comes from a study of blood T cell repertoires in COVID-19. As for the study in general: PBMCs, B-cell-depleted T cells, or T cells were the source of the cDNA or gDNA that made up the material.

Sequenced: peripheral blood. This chain joins TRBV5-6 and TRBJ2-7; 9 bases align to TRBD2. The sequence derives from a woman aged 50 to 60 with acute or convalescent COVID-19. The CDR3 is CASSNLTSGHEQYF. The CDR3 region has the DNA TGTGCCAGCAGCAACCTGACTAGCGGCCACGAGCAGTACTTC.